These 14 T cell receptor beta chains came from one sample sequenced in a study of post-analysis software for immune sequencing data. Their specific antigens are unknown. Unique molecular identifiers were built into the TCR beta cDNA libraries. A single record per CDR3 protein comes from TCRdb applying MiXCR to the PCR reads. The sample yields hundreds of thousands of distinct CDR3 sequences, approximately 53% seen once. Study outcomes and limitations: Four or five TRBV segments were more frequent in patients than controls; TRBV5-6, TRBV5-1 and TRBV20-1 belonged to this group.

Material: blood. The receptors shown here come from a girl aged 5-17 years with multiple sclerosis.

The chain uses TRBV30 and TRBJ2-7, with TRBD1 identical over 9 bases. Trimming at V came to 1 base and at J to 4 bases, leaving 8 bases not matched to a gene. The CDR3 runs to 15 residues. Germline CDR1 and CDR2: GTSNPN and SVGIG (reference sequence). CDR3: CAWSGDRVVGYEQYF. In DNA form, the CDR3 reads TGTGCCTGGAGTGGGGACAGGGTAGTGGGGTACGAGCAGTACTTC.

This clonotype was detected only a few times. CDR3 coding DNA: TGTGCCAGCAGCCGAGCAGGGTCCCCCTACAATGAGCAGTTCTTC. Translated, it gives CASSRAGSPYNEQFF. This chain uses TRBV7-9 with TRBJ2-1, with TRBD1 as a possible D gene (5 bases). The CDR3 sequence is 15 residues long. Germline-derived CDR1 and CDR2 are SEHNR and FQNEAQ (reference sequence). The V gene lost 5 bases and the J gene lost 2 bases, with 13 bases spanning the gap.

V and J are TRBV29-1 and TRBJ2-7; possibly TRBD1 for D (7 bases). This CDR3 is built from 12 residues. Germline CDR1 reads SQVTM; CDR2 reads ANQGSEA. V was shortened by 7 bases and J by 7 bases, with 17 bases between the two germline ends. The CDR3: CSGRTGGDEQYF. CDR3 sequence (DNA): TGCAGCGGCCGGACAGGCGGGGATGAGCAGTACTTC.

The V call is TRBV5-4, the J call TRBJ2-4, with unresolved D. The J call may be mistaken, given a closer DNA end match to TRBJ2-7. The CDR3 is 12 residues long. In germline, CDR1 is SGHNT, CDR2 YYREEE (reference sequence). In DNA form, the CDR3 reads TGTGCCAGCCGAGAGAACACCTACGAGCAGTACTTC. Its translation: CASRENTYEQYF.

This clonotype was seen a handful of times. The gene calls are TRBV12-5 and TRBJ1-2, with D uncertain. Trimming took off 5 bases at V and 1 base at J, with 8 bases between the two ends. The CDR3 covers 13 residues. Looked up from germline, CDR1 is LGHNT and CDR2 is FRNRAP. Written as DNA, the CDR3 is TGTGCTAGTGGTAAATCCCGTAACTATGGCTACACCTTC. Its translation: CASGKSRNYGYTF.

CDR3 nucleotide sequence: TGTGCCATCAGCTTCGGGACAGGGGGCTTCGAGCAGTACTTC. Protein: CAISFGTGGFEQYF. The V and J genes are TRBV10-3 and TRBJ2-4, with TRBD1 identical over 12 bases. The J call could be wrong; TRBJ2-7 is a better fit for the DNA end. This CDR3 is 14 amino acids long. Germline loops: CDR1 ENHRY, CDR2 SYGVKD.

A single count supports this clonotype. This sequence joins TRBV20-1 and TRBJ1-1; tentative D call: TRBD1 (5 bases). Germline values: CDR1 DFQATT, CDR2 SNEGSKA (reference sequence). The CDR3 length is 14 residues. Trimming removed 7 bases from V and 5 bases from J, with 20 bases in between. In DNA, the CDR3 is TGCAGTGGGGGCCCGGGGAGAGGTCCAACTGAAGCTTTCTTT. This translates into CSGGPGRGPTEAFF.

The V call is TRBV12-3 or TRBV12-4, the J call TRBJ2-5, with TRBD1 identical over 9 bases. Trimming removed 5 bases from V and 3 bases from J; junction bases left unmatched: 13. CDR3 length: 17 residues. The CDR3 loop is CASSALGTGSDEETQYF. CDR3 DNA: TGTGCCAGCAGTGCCCTCGGGACAGGGAGCGACGAAGAGACCCAGTACTTC.

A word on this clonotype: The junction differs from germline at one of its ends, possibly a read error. CDR3 DNA sequence: TGCAGTGCTGGACAGGCCGCAAGCAATCAGCCGCAGCATTTT. It codes for CSAGQAASNQPQHF. The chain combines TRBV20-1 with TRBJ1-5; 7 positions agree with TRBD1. The CDR3 consists of 14 residues. Germline CDR1 DFQATT, CDR2 SNEGSKA (reference sequence).

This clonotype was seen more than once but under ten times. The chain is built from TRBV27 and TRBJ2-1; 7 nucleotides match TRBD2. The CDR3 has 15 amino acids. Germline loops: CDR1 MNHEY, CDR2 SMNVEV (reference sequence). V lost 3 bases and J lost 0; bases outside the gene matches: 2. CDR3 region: CASSLRGNSYNEQFF. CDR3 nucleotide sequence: TGTGCCAGCAGTTTGCGGGGGAACTCCTACAATGAGCAGTTCTTC.

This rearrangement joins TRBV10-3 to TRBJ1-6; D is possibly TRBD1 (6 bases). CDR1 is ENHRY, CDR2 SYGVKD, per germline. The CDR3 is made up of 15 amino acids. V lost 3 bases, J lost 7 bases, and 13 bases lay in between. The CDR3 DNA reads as TGTGCCATCAGTGAAGGGGGGGTCGGGAATTCACCCCTCCACTTT. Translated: CAISEGGVGNSPLHF.

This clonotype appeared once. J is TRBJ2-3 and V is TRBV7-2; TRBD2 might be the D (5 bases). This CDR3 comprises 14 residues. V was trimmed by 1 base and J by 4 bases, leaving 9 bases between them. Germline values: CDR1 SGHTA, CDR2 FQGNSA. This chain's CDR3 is CASSLGSSPDTQYF. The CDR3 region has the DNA TGTGCCAGCAGCTTAGGGTCTAGCCCAGATACGCAGTATTTT.

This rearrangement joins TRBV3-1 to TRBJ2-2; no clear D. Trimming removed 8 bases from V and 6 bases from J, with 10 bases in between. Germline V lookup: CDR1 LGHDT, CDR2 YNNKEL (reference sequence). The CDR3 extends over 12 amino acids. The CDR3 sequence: CASRAVAGELFF. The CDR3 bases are TGTGCCAGCCGGGCGGTGGCCGGGGAGCTGTTTTTT.

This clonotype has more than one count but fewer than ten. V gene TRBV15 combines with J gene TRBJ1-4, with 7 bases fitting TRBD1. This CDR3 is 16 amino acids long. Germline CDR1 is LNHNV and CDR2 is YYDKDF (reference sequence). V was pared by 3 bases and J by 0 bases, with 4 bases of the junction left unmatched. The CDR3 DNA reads TGTGCCACCAGCAGGGAGGGACAGCCAACTAATGAAAAACTGTTTTTT. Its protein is CATSREGQPTNEKLFF.